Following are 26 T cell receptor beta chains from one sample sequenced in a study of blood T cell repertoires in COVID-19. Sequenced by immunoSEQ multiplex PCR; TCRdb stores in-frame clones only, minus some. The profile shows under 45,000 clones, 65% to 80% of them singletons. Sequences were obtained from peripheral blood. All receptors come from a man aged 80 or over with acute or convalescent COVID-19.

CDR3 DNA sequence: TGTGCCAGCAGCCGCGGGACAGGGGAAAGCTATGGCTACACCTTC. Amino acids: CASSRGTGESYGYTF. J is TRBJ1-2 and V is TRBV5-5, with 10 bases fitting TRBD1. Germline V gene sequence: CDR1 SGHKS, CDR2 YYEKEE (reference sequence). V was pared by 4 bases and J by 4 bases, with 7 bases of the junction left unmatched. The CDR3 covers 15 residues.

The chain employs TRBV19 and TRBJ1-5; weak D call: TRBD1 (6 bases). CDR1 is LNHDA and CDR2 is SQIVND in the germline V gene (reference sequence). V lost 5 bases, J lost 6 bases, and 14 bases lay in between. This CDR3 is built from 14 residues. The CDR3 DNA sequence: TGTGCCAGTAGTCCCAGGGGTTCGGGTCAGCCCCAGCATTTT. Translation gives CASSPRGSGQPQHF.

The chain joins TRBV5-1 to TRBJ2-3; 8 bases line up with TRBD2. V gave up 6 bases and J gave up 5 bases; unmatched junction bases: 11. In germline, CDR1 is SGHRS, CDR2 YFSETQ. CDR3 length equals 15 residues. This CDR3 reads CASTPEGLGGDTQYF. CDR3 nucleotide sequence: TGCGCCAGCACCCCTGAGGGACTAGGGGGAGATACGCAGTATTTT.

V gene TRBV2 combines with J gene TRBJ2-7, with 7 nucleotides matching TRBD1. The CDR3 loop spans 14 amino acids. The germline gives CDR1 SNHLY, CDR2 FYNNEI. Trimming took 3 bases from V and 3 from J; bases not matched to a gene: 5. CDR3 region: CASSEGQPDYEQYF. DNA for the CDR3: TGTGCCAGCAGTGAGGGACAGCCGGACTACGAGCAGTACTTC.

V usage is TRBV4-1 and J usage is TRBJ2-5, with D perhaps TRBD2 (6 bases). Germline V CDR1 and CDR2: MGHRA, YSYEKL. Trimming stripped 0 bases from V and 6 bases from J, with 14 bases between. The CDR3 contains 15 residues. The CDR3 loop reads CASSQESGSWKTQYF. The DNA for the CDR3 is TGCGCCAGCAGCCAAGAAAGCGGGTCTTGGAAGACCCAGTACTTC.

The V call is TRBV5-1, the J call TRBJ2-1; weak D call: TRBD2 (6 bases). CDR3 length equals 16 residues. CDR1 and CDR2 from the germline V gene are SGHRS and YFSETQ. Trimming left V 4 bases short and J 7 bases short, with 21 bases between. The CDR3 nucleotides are TGCGCCAGCAGCCTTTCCGGGACGGGAGTAGGGAATGAGCAGTTCTTC. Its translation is CASSLSGTGVGNEQFF.

The CDR3 region has the DNA TGTGCCAGCAGCTTACAGGATAAAAATTCACCCCTCCACTTT. The encoded protein is CASSLQDKNSPLHF. The chain uses TRBV7-2 and TRBJ1-6; D gene ambiguous. Germline values: CDR1 SGHTA, CDR2 FQGNSA. The V gene lost 2 bases and the J gene lost 7 bases, with 9 bases spanning the gap. This CDR3 is 14 amino acids long. The variable domain in full, with the rest retrieved from reference TRBV7-2 and TRBJ1-6, is GAGVSQSPSNKVTEKGKDVELRCDPISGHTALYWYRQSLGQGLEFLIYFQGNSAPDKSGLPSDRFSAERTGGSVSTLTIQRTQQEDSAVYLCASSLQDKNSPLHFGNGTRLTVT.

Here the CDR3 DNA reads TGTGCCAGCAGCTTATTGGGGGGGCCTGGGGCCAACGTCCTGACTTTC. This codes for CASSLLGGPGANVLTF. V usage is TRBV7-2 and J usage is TRBJ2-6; perhaps TRBD2 as D (7 bases). The CDR3 has 16 residues. CDR1 is SGHTA and CDR2 is FQGNSA in the germline V gene. Trimming removed 2 bases at V and 2 bases at J, with 10 bases between.

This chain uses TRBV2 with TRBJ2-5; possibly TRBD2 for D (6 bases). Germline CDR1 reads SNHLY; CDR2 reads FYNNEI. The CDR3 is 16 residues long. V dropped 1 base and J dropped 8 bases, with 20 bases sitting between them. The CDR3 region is CASSEDSLARVATQYF. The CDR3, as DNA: TGTGCCAGCAGTGAAGACTCCCTAGCGAGGGTTGCCACCCAGTACTTC.

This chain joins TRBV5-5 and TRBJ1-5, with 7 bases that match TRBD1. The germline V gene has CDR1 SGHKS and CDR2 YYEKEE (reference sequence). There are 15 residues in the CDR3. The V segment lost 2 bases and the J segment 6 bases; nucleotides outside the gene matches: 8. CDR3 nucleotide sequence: TGTGCCAGCAGCTTATTTGGGACAGTGGGTCAGCCCCAGCATTTT. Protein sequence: CASSLFGTVGQPQHF.

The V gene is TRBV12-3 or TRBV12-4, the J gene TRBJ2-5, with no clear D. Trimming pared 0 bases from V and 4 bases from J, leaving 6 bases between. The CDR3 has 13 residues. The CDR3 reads CASSLASLETQYF. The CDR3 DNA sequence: TGTGCCAGCAGTTTAGCTAGCTTAGAGACCCAGTACTTC.

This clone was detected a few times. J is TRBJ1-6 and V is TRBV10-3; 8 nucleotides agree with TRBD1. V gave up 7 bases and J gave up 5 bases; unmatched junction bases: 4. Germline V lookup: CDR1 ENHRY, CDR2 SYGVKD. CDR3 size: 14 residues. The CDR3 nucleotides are TGTGCCATCACTCCGGACAGGGATAATTCACCCCTCCACTTT. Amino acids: CAITPDRDNSPLHF.

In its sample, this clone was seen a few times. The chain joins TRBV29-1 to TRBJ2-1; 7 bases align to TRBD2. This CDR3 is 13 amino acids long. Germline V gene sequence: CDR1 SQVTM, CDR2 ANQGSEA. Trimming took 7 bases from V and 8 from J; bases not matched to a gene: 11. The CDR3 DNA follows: TGCAGCGGGGGGGAGGGATCATTCGATGAGCAGTTCTTC. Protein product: CSGGEGSFDEQFF.

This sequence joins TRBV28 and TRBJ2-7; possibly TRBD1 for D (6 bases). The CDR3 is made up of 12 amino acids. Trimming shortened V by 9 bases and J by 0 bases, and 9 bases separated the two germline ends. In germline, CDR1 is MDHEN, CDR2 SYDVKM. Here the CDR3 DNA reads TGTGCCAGTAAGGGGGACTCCTACGAGCAGTACTTC. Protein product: CASKGDSYEQYF.

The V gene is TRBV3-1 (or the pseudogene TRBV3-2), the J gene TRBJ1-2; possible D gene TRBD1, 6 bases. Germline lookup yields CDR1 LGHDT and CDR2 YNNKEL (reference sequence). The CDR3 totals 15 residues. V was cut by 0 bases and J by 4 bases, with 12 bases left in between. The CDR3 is CASSQDGGPLYGYTF. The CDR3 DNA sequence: TGTGCCAGCAGCCAAGATGGGGGCCCCCTCTATGGCTACACCTTC.

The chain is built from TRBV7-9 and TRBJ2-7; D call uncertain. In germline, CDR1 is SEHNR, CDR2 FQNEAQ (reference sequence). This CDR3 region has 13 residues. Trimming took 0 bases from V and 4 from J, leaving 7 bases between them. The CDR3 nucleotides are TGTGCCAGCAGCTTAGCGGGCGAGTACGAGCAGTACTTC. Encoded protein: CASSLAGEYEQYF. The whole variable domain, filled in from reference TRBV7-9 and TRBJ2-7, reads DTGVSQNPRHKITKRGQNVTFRCDPISEHNRLYWYRQTLGQGPEFLTYFQNEAQLEKSRLLSDRFSAERPKGSFSTLEIQRTEQGDSAMYLCASSLAGEYEQYFGPGTRLTVT.

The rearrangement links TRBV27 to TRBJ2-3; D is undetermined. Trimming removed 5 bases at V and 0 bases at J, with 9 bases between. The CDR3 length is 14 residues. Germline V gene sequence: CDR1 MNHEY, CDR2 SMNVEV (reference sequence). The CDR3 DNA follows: TGTGCCAGCAGTATTAGAACTAGCACAGATACGCAGTATTTT. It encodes CASSIRTSTDTQYF.

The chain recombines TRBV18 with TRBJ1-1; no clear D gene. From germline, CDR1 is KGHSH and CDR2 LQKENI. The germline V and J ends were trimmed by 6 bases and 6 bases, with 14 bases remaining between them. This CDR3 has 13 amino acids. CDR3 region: CASSEALTAEAFF. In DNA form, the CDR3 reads TGTGCCAGCTCCGAAGCTCTCACCGCTGAAGCTTTCTTT.

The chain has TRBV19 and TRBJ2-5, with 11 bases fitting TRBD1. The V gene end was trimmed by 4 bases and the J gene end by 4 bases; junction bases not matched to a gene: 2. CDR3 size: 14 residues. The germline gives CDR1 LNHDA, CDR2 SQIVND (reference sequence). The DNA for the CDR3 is TGTGCCAGTAGTAGAGGGACAGGGGGAGAGACCCAGTACTTC. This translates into CASSRGTGGETQYF.

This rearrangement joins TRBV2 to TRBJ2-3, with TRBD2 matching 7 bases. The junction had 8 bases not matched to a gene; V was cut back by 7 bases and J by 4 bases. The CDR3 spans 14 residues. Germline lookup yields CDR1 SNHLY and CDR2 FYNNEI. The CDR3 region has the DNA TGTGCCAGCATGGCGCGGGGGTACGCAGATACGCAGTATTTT. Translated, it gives CASMARGYADTQYF.

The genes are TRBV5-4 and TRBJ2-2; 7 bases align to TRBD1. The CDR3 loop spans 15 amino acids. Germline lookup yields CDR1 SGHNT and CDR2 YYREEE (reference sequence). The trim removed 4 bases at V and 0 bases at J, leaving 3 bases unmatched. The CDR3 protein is CASSRDRTNTGELFF. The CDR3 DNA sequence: TGTGCCAGCAGCCGGGACAGAACGAACACCGGGGAGCTGTTTTTT.

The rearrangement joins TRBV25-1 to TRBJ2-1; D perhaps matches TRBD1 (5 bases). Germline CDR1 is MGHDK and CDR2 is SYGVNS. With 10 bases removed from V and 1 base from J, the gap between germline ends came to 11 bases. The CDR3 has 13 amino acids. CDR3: CATQGASYNEQFF. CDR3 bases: TGTGCCACTCAGGGTGCGTCCTACAATGAGCAGTTCTTC.

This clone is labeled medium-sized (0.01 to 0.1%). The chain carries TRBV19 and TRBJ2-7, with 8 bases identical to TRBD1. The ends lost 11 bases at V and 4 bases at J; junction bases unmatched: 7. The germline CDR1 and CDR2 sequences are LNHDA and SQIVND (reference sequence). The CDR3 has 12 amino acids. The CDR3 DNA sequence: TGTGCCGGCCGGGACAGGAGTTACGAGCAGTACTTC. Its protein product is CAGRDRSYEQYF.

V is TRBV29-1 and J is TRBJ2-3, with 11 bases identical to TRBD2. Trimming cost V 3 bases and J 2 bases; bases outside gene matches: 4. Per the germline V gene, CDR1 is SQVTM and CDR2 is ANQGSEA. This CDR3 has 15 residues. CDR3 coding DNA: TGCAGCGTTGATTCTAGCGGGGGGCTCACAGATACGCAGTATTTT. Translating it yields CSVDSSGGLTDTQYF.

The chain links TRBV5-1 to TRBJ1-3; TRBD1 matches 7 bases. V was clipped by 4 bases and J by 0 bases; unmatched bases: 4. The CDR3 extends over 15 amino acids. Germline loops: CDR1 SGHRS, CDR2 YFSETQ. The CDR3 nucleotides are TGCGCCAGCAGCCGGGGACAGCCCTCTGGAAACACCATATATTTT. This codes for CASSRGQPSGNTIYF.

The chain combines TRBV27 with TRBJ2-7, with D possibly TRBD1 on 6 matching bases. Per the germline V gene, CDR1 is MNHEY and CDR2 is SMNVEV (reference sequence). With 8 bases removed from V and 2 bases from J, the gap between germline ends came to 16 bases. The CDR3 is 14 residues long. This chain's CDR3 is CASSITGSTYEQYF. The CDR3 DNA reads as TGTGCCAGCTCCATCACAGGGTCTACCTACGAGCAGTACTTC.